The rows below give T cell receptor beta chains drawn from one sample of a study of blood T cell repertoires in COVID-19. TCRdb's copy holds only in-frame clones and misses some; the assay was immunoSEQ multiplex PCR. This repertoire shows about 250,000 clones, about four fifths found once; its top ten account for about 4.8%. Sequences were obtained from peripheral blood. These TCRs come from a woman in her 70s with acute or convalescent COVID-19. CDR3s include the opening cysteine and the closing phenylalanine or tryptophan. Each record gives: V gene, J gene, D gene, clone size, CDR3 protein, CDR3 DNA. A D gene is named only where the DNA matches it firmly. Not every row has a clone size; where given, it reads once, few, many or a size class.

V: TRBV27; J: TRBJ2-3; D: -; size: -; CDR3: CASSLLIGVDGTDTQYF; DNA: TGTGCCAGCAGTTTATTGATCGGGGTGGACGGCACAGATACGCAGTATTTT
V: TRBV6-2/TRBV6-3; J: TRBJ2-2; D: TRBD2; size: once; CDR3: CASSWTSGATGELFF; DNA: TGTGCCAGCAGCTGGACTAGCGGCGCCACCGGGGAGCTGTTTTTT
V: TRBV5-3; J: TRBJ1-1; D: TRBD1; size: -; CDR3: CARSLPGQGTRNTEAFF; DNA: TGTGCCAGAAGTCTCCCGGGACAGGGGACGCGAAACACTGAAGCTTTCTTT
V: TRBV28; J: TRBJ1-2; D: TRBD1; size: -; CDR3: CASSAQGARGYTF; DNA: TGTGCCAGCAGTGCACAGGGGGCTCGTGGCTACACCTTC
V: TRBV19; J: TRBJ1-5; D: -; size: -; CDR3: CASSETVQPQHF; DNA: TGTGCCAGTAGCGAAACAGTTCAGCCCCAGCATTTT
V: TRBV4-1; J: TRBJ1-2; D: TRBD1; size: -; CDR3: CASSQDGQGLYGYTF; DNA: TGCGCCAGCAGCCAAGACGGACAGGGTCTCTATGGCTACACCTTC
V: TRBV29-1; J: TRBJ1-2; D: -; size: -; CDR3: CSVESGVRYGYTF; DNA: TGCAGCGTCGAGAGCGGGGTACGATATGGCTACACCTTC
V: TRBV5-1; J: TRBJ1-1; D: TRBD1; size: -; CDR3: CASQQGAVNTEAFF; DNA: TGCGCCAGCCAACAGGGGGCGGTGAACACTGAAGCTTTCTTT
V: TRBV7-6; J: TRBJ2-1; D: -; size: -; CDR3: CASSGGSPDEQFF; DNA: TGTGCCAGCAGCGGGGGGAGTCCCGATGAGCAGTTCTTC
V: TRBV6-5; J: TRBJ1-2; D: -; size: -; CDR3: CATSANYGYTF; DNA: TGTGCCACCTCAGCGAACTATGGCTACACCTTC
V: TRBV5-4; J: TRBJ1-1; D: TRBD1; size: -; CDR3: CASSPTLTGGFAEAFF; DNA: TGTGCCAGCAGCCCTACTTTGACAGGGGGCTTCGCTGAAGCTTTCTTT
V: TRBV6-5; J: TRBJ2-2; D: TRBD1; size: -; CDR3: CASSYSGTVTGELFF; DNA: TGTGCCAGCAGTTACTCCGGGACAGTGACCGGGGAGCTGTTTTTT
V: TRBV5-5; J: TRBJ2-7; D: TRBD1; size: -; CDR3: CASSWDRPSYEQYF; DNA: TGTGCCAGCAGCTGGGACAGGCCCTCCTACGAGCAGTACTTC
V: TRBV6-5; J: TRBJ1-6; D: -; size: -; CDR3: CASSKDLRAPLHF; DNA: TGTGCCAGCTCAAAGGATTTGAGGGCACCCCTCCACTTT
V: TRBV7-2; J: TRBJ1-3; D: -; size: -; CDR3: CASSLNLGARSGNTIYF; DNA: TGTGCCAGCAGCTTAAACCTGGGGGCTCGTTCTGGAAACACCATATATTTT
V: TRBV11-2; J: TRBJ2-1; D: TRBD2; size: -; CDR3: CASSSRGGSGGHYNEQFF; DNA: TGTGCCAGCAGTTCCCGAGGGGGGAGCGGGGGACATTACAATGAGCAGTTCTTC
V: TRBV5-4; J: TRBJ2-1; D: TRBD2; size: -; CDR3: CASSLGSGGQFF; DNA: TGTGCCAGCAGCTTGGGATCGGGGGGGCAGTTCTTC
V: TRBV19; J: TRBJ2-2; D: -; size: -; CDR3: CASSMWTDTGELFF; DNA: TGTGCCAGTAGTATGTGGACAGATACCGGGGAGCTGTTTTTT
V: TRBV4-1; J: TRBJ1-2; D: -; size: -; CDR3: CASSQDRGNVYGYTF; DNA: TGCGCCAGCAGCCAAGATCGGGGGAATGTTTATGGCTACACCTTC
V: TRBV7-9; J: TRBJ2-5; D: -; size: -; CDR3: CASSRSLLEETQYF; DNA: TGTGCCAGCAGCCGGTCTTTGCTCGAGGAGACCCAGTACTTC
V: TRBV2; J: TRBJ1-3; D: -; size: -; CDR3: CASSEMGGGNTIYF; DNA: TGTGCCAGCAGTGAAATGGGGGGTGGAAACACCATATATTTT
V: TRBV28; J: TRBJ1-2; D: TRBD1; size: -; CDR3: CASRQQGALHGYTF; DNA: TGTGCCAGCAGGCAGCAGGGGGCGCTCCATGGCTACACCTTC
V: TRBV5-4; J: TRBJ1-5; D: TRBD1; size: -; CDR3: CASSLEGANQPQHF; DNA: TGTGCCAGCAGCTTGGAGGGGGCAAACCAGCCCCAGCATTTT
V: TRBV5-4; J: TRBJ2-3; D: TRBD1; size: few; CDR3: CASSPDRSTDTQYF; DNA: TGTGCCAGCAGCCCGGACAGGAGCACAGATACGCAGTATTTT
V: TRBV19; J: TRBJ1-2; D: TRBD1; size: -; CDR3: CASRSGTGYYFGYTF; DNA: TGTGCCAGTAGGTCCGGGACAGGGTATTATTTTGGCTACACCTTC
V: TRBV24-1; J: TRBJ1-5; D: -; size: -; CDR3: CATSLGGSQPQHF; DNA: TGTGCCACCAGTTTAGGAGGAAGTCAGCCCCAGCATTTT
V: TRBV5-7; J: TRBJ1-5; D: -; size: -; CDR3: CASSLVQGIGNQPQHF; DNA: TGTGCCAGCAGCTTGGTTCAGGGGATTGGCAATCAGCCCCAGCATTTT
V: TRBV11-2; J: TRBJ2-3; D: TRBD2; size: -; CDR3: CASSLKAGGTTDTQYF; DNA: TGTGCCAGCAGCTTAAAAGCGGGGGGAACCACAGATACGCAGTATTTT
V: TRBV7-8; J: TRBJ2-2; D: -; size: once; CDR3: CASSLEEQGNTGELFF; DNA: TGTGCCAGCAGCTTAGAAGAACAGGGCAACACCGGGGAGCTGTTTTTT
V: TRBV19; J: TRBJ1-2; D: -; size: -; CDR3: CASSTEQGGGYTF; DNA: TGTGCCAGTAGTACAGAACAGGGCGGTGGCTACACCTTC
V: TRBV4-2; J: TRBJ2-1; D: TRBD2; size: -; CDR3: CASSLVAGRNNEQFF; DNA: TGTGCCAGCAGCCTCGTAGCGGGGAGGAACAATGAGCAGTTCTTC
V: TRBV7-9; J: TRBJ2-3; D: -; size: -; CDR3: CASGGAGTDTQYF; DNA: TGTGCCAGCGGGGGGGCCGGGACAGATACGCAGTATTTT
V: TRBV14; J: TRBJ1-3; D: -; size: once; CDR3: CASSPTRLSGNTIYF; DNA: TGTGCCAGCAGTCCCACGCGGCTCTCTGGAAACACCATATATTTT
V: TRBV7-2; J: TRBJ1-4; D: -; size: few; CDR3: CASSLIRNEKLFF; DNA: TGTGCCAGCAGCTTGATCAGGAATGAAAAACTGTTTTTT
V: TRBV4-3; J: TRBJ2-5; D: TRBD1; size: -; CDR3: CASSQGTGRETQYF; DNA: TGCGCCAGCAGCCAAGGGACAGGGAGAGAGACCCAGTACTTC
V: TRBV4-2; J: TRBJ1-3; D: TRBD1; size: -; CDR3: CASSQEGQGGNTIYF; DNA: TGTGCCAGCAGCCAAGAGGGACAGGGCGGGAACACCATATATTTT
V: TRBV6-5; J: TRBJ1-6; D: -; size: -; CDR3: CASSYFNTGSSPLHF; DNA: TGTGCCAGCAGTTACTTTAACACAGGGAGTTCACCCCTCCACTTT
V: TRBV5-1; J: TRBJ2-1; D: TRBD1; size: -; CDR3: CASSLGTGNNEQFF; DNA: TGCGCCAGCAGCCTAGGGACAGGAAACAATGAGCAGTTCTTC
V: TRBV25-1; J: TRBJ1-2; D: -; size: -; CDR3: CASSAGFGAVLWGYTF; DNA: TGTGCCAGCAGTGCCGGTTTTGGGGCGGTCCTTTGGGGCTACACCTTC
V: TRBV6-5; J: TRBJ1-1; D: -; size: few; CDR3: CASSYRGANTEAFF; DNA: TGTGCCAGCAGTTACAGAGGAGCAAACACTGAAGCTTTCTTT
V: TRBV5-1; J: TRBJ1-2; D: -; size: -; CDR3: CASSSGPYYGYTF; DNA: TGCGCCAGCAGCTCAGGGCCTTACTATGGCTACACCTTC
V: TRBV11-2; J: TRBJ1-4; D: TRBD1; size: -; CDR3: CASSETDRAATNEKLFF; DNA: TGTGCCAGCAGCGAAACTGACAGGGCGGCAACTAATGAAAAACTGTTTTTT
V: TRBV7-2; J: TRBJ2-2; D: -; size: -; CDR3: CASSQRGTGELFF; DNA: TGTGCCAGCAGCCAGAGGGGGACCGGGGAGCTGTTTTTT
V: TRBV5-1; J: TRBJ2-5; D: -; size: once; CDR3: CASSLVGATKETQYF; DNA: TGCGCCAGCAGCTTGGTGGGGGCCACCAAAGAGACCCAGTACTTC
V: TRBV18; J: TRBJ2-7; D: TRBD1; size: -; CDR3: CASSPTRTGTGIRGVYEQYF; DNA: TGTGCCAGCTCACCGACAAGAACCGGGACAGGGATAAGAGGGGTCTACGAGCAGTACTTC
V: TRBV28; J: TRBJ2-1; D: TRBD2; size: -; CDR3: CASTQSGGTDNEQFF; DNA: TGTGCCAGCACCCAAAGCGGGGGGACTGACAATGAGCAGTTCTTC
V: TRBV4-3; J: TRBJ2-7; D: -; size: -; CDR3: CASSLQVGSYEQYF; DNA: TGCGCCAGCAGCTTACAGGTGGGATCCTACGAGCAGTACTTC
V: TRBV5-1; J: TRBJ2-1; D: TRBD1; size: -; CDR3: CASSLVGQGARVIYNEQFF; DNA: TGCGCCAGCAGCTTGGTCGGACAGGGGGCTAGGGTTATTTACAATGAGCAGTTCTTC
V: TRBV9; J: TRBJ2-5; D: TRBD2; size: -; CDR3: CASSVGVAGGETQYF; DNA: TGTGCCAGCAGCGTAGGTGTAGCGGGAGGAGAGACCCAGTACTTC
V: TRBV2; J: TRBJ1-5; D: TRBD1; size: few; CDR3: CASIRDRGSPHQPQHF; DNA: TGTGCCAGCATTCGGGACAGGGGAAGTCCCCATCAGCCCCAGCATTTT
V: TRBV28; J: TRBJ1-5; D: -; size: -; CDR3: CASSLNRAAGPQHF; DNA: TGTGCCAGCAGTTTAAACAGGGCCGCGGGGCCCCAGCATTTT
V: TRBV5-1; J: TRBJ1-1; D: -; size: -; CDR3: CASSLATGVNTEAFF; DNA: TGCGCCAGCAGCTTGGCGACAGGAGTGAACACTGAAGCTTTCTTT
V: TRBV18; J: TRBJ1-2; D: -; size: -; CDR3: CASSQSTVTVAWYTF; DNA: TGTGCCAGCTCACAATCGACAGTTACGGTGGCTTGGTACACCTTC
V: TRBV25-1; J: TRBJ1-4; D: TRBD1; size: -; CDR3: CASSDHRRGDRTEKLFF; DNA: TGTGCCAGCAGTGACCACCGGAGGGGGGACAGGACTGAAAAACTGTTTTTT
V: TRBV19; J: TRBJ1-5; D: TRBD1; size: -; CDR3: CASTQGQGNSNQPQHF; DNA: TGTGCCAGTACCCAGGGACAGGGAAATAGCAATCAGCCCCAGCATTTT
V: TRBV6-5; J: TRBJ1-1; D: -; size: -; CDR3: CASSVTGFAFF; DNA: TGTGCCAGCAGCGTAACAGGGTTCGCTTTCTTT
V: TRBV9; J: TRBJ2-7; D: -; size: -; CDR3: CASSVGGGDPYEQYF; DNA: TGTGCCAGCAGCGTAGGCGGAGGGGACCCTTACGAGCAGTACTTC